This TCR beta chain was recorded in a study of T cells expressing NK-cell markers. Study at large: Obtained from sorted CD3+CD56+NKG2C+, CD3+CD56+NKG2C- and CD3+CD56-NKG2C+ T cells were the TCR beta repertoires.

Study-wide points: HCMV specificity was not established for the expanded NKG2C+ T cell clones. Dominant NKG2C+ clonotypes were found to form 1.0-7.0% of CD8+ T cells in six donors.

Turning to this clonotype: Its antigen is undetermined.

It was by 5'RACE template switching with UMIs that TCR beta cDNA was made. TCRdb re-called the 5' RACE reads, yielding one record per CDR3 amino acid sequence without DNA. The clone table shows around 380,000 distinct CDR3 sequences, with the ten largest holding roughly a tenth. The CDR3 runs 13 residues. This chain joins TRBV12-3 or TRBV12-4 and TRBJ1-2; the TRBD1 assignment by TCRdb is unverifiable without DNA. Sequencing was carried out using blood T cells: a sorted CD56 or NKG2C T cell subset, CD4+ or CD8+ T cells, or bulk PBMC T cells (not recorded which). The TCR originated in a woman aged 50 to 60 in good health. The CDR3 region is CASRKTGVAGYTF.